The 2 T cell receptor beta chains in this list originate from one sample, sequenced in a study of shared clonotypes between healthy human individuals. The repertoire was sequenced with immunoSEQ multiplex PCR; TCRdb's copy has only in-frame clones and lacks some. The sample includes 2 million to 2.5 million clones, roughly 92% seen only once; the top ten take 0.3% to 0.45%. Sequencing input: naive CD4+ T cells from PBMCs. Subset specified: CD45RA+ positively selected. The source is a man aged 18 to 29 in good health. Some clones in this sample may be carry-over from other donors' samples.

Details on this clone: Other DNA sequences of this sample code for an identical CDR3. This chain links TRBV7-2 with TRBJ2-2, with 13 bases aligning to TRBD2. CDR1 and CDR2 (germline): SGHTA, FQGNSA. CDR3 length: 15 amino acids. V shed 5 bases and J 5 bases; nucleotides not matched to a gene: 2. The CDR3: CASSPLAGGTGELFF. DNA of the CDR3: TGTGCCAGCAGCCCACTAGCGGGAGGGACCGGGGAGCTGTTTTTT.

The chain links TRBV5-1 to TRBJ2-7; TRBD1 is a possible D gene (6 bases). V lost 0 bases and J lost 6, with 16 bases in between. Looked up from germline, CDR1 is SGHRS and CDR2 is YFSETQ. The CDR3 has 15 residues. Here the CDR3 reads CASSLVSGVNGEQYF. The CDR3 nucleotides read TGCGCCAGCAGCTTGGTATCAGGGGTTAACGGCGAGCAGTACTTC.